These 32 T cell receptor beta chains were all obtained from the same sample, sequenced in a study of CD4 T cells in relation to SARS-CoV-2 and coronaviruses. Only in-frame clones appear in the TCRdb table, and some are missing; sequencing was by immunoSEQ multiplex PCR. The sample records approximately 20,000 clones, around 81% being singletons. CD4+ T cells from unexposed donors were obtained before the COVID-19 pandemic (2011-2018). CD4+ T cells were isolated from the cells after 10 days of culture. No antigen is known for these receptors. The sequencing input was CD4+ T cells from PBMCs, cultured in vitro. The receptor set was obtained from a human donor in good health.

V usage is TRBV6-5 and J usage is TRBJ1-2; D perhaps matches TRBD1 (5 bases). From germline, CDR1 is MNHEY and CDR2 SVGAGI. V lost 2 bases to trimming and J lost 4 bases, with 14 bases between them. CDR3 length: 15 amino acids. For the CDR3, the DNA is TGTGCCAGCAGTTACGAAGCAGGGCCCTCCTATGGCTACACCTTC. This codes for CASSYEAGPSYGYTF.

This clone is a singleton in its sample. The gene calls are TRBV6-2 or TRBV6-3 and TRBJ1-5; TRBD1 matches 9 bases. J was trimmed by 3 bases and V by 2 bases; bases with no gene match: 11. The CDR3 is 18 amino acids. Germline lookup yields CDR1 MNHEY and CDR2 SVGEGT. CDR3 in amino acids: CASSYGAYGTGFNQPQHF. CDR3 DNA sequence: TGTGCCAGCAGTTACGGGGCTTATGGGACAGGGTTCAATCAGCCCCAGCATTTT.

The chain is built from TRBV29-1 and TRBJ1-1, with 7 nucleotides matching TRBD1. Germline-derived CDR1 and CDR2 are SQVTM and ANQGSEA. With V trimmed by 8 bases and J by 1 base, 7 bases remained unmatched. CDR3 length equals 13 residues. The CDR3 is CSSLTGENTEAFF. The CDR3 DNA follows: TGCAGCTCTCTAACAGGGGAGAACACTGAAGCTTTCTTT.

This clone was seen a few times. The rearrangement uses TRBV7-8 and TRBJ1-2; 7 positions match TRBD1. The CDR3 runs to 13 residues. J was trimmed by 6 bases and V by 3 bases; bases with no gene match: 4. Germline V gene lookup returns CDR1 SGHVS and CDR2 FQNEAQ. Here the CDR3 reads CASSFRQGDGYTF. The CDR3 DNA is TGTGCCAGCAGCTTCCGACAGGGTGATGGCTACACCTTC.

V usage is TRBV3-1 (or the pseudogene TRBV3-2) and J usage is TRBJ1-6, with D possibly TRBD1 on 5 matching bases. Germline CDR1 is LGHDT and CDR2 is YNNKEL (reference sequence). The CDR3 runs 15 residues. The V and J ends lost 4 bases and 10 bases respectively, with 17 bases between them. CDR3 DNA sequence: TGTGCCAGCAGCCTAGGCGGGGCAGGGCGGTCACCCCTCCACTTT. Translation: CASSLGGAGRSPLHF.

This clone was counted once. The V and J genes are TRBV11-2 and TRBJ2-7; 7 bases are shared with TRBD2. The germline gives CDR1 SGHAT, CDR2 FQNNGV. CDR3 size: 14 residues. Trimming at V came to 0 bases and at J to 4 bases, leaving 3 bases not matched to a gene. The CDR3 DNA follows: TGTGCCAGCAGCTTAGAGCGGGGGACGTACGAGCAGTACTTC. Translation gives CASSLERGTYEQYF.

V gene TRBV5-4 combines with J gene TRBJ1-4; TRBD1 matches at 12 bases. This CDR3 is built from 17 residues. Germline loops: CDR1 SGHNT, CDR2 YYREEE (reference sequence). Trimming removed 4 bases from V and 0 bases from J; junction bases left unmatched: 4. The CDR3 DNA is TGTGCCAGCAGCCGGGACAGGGGGCCTGCAACTAATGAAAAACTGTTTTTT. Translation: CASSRDRGPATNEKLFF.

This chain links TRBV2 with TRBJ1-1; D perhaps matches TRBD1 (6 bases). Germline CDR1 and CDR2: SNHLY and FYNNEI. V lost 4 bases to trimming and J lost 1 base, with 19 bases between them. This CDR3 contains 17 residues. The CDR3 sequence: CASSARAGGAGNTEAFF. CDR3 DNA: TGTGCCAGCAGTGCAAGGGCCGGGGGCGCAGGGAACACTGAAGCTTTCTTT.

As DNA, the CDR3 is TGTGCCAGCAGTTTACAGGGAGGTCAAGAGACCCAGTACTTC. It is translated as CASSLQGGQETQYF. J is TRBJ2-5 and V is TRBV28; possibly TRBD2 for D (6 bases). This CDR3 has 14 amino acids. The V and J ends lost 2 bases and 2 bases respectively, with 9 bases between them. CDR1 is MDHEN, CDR2 SYDVKM, per germline.

The J gene is TRBJ2-1, the V gene TRBV5-1, with D perhaps matching TRBD2 (6 bases). CDR1 and CDR2 from the germline V gene are SGHRS and YFSETQ. The V end lost 0 bases, the J end lost 3 bases, and 10 bases lay between the germline ends. The CDR3 consists of 15 residues. CDR3 DNA sequence: TGCGCCAGCAGCTTGGCCGGGAGCCTCTACAATGAGCAGTTCTTC. This gives the protein CASSLAGSLYNEQFF.

In DNA form, the CDR3 reads TGTGCCAGCAGTTACTCGACACAGGGGGGGTACGAGCAGTACTTC. Protein: CASSYSTQGGYEQYF. The J gene is TRBJ2-7, the V gene TRBV6-5, with D possibly matching TRBD1 (8 bases). The CDR3 covers 15 residues. The V end was cut by 0 bases, the J end by 4 bases, with 13 bases between. From germline, CDR1 is MNHEY and CDR2 SVGAGI.

The CDR3 sequence: CATSDLRGYTF. The DNA for the CDR3 is TGTGCCACCAGTGATCTGAGGGGCTACACCTTC. The chain links TRBV24-1 to TRBJ1-2; D gene uncertain. Trimming took off 3 bases at V and 8 bases at J, with 6 bases between the two ends. The CDR3 covers 11 residues. Per germline, CDR1 KGHDR and CDR2 SFDVKD.

In nucleotides, the CDR3 is TGTGCCAGCAGTTTTGACAGGTCCTCCCGCTCTGGAAACACCATATATTTT. Translation gives CASSFDRSSRSGNTIYF. V usage is TRBV28 and J usage is TRBJ1-3, with D maybe TRBD1 (6 bases). This CDR3 spans 17 amino acids. V lost 3 bases to trimming and J lost 0 bases, with 15 bases between them. In germline, CDR1 is MDHEN, CDR2 SYDVKM.

The J gene is TRBJ1-4, the V gene TRBV9; maybe TRBD1 (6 bases). The CDR3 covers 15 residues. Germline-derived CDR1 and CDR2 are SGDLS and YYNGEE. Trimming stripped 3 bases from V and 7 bases from J, with 16 bases between. CDR3 coding DNA: TGTGCCAGCAGCGGGCTTCAGGGGATCGGTGAAAAACTGTTTTTT. This gives the protein CASSGLQGIGEKLFF.

As to this clone: The junction and the germline gene differ at one end; a read error may be behind it. This chain uses TRBV5-6 with TRBJ2-1; D could derive from TRBD1 or TRBD2 (5 bases each). The length of the CDR3 is 15 residues. Germline CDR1 is SGHDT and CDR2 is YYEEEE. The CDR3 coding sequence is TGTGCCACCAGCGACGGGACGAGCTCCTACAATGAGCAGTTCTTC. It encodes CATSDGTSSYNEQFF. The full variable domain, completed using reference TRBV5-6 and TRBJ2-1, is DAGVTQSPTHLIKTRGQQVTLRCSPKSGHDTVSWYQQALGQGPQFIFQYYEEEERQRGNFPDRFSGHQFPNYSSELNVNALLLGDSALYLCATSDGTSSYNEQFFGPGTRLTVL.

CDR3 protein: CASSPTKGKVSYEQYF. Written as DNA, the CDR3 is TGCGCCAGCAGCCCCACGAAGGGAAAGGTATCCTACGAGCAGTACTTC. The chain carries TRBV4-3 and TRBJ2-7; D ambiguous. Trimming stripped 4 bases from V and 1 base from J, with 17 bases between. CDR3 length equals 16 residues. Per germline, CDR1 LGHNA and CDR2 YSLEER.

This sequence joins TRBV5-8 and TRBJ1-4; no definite D call. V lost 2 bases to trimming and J lost 2 bases, with 7 bases between them. Germline V gene sequence: CDR1 SGHTS, CDR2 YDEGEE. This CDR3 contains 14 residues. CDR3 bases: TGTGCCAGCAGCTTACTAGGGACTAATGAAAAACTGTTTTTT. Its protein product is CASSLLGTNEKLFF.

Only one count was recorded for this clone. The chain couples TRBV19 to TRBJ1-5, with D possibly TRBD1 on 5 matching bases. This CDR3 is built from 15 residues. Germline-derived CDR1 and CDR2 are LNHDA and SQIVND (reference sequence). Between the trimmed V and J ends, which lost 4 bases and 1 base, there was a span of 11 bases. The CDR3: CASSRDGLSNQPQHF. Here the CDR3 DNA reads TGTGCCAGTAGTAGGGACGGGTTGAGCAATCAGCCCCAGCATTTT.

The chain recombines TRBV7-2 with TRBJ2-3; the D gene is possibly TRBD1 (5 bases). The V end was cut by 4 bases, the J end by 3 bases, with 11 bases between. Per the germline V gene, CDR1 is SGHTA and CDR2 is FQGNSA. The CDR3 spans 14 residues. DNA for the CDR3: TGTGCCAGCAGCTCCAGGGTCTCGACAGATACGCAGTATTTT. Amino acids: CASSSRVSTDTQYF.

V gene TRBV6-5 combines with J gene TRBJ1-1; tentatively, D is TRBD1 (5 bases). Trimming cost V 4 bases and J 6 bases, with 12 bases left between them. Germline assignment: CDR1 MNHEY and CDR2 SVGAGI. CDR3 length: 13 amino acids. The CDR3 sequence is CASSFQGLPEAFF. The CDR3 DNA follows: TGTGCCAGCAGTTTCCAGGGTTTGCCTGAAGCTTTCTTT.

V is TRBV5-4 and J is TRBJ2-7, with D maybe TRBD2 (7 bases). The CDR3 loop spans 14 amino acids. V was pared by 4 bases and J by 7 bases, with 18 bases between. Germline assignment: CDR1 SGHNT and CDR2 YYREEE (reference sequence). CDR3 sequence: CASSLEGGAAEQYF. The CDR3 DNA sequence: TGTGCCAGCAGCCTCGAGGGGGGGGCCGCAGAGCAGTACTTC.

The CDR3 sequence is CASSYWTGSNTGELFF. The CDR3 region has the DNA TGTGCCAGCAGTTACTGGACAGGGTCGAACACCGGGGAGCTGTTTTTT. The rearrangement uses TRBV6-5 and TRBJ2-2; 8 bases fit TRBD1. V dropped 1 base and J dropped 0; count of bases not matched to a gene: 1. Germline V gene data show CDR1 as MNHEY and CDR2 as SVGAGI. The CDR3 loop spans 16 amino acids.

The chain links TRBV5-1 to TRBJ2-1; possibly TRBD1 for D (6 bases). CDR1 is SGHRS, CDR2 YFSETQ, per germline. V was shortened by 0 bases and J by 7 bases, with 17 bases between the two germline ends. The length of the CDR3 is 16 residues. The CDR3 loop reads CASSLVPGAGGNEQFF. CDR3 coding DNA: TGCGCCAGCAGCTTGGTTCCAGGGGCTGGTGGAAATGAGCAGTTCTTC.

The rearrangement links TRBV5-1 to TRBJ1-3; D gene ambiguous. This CDR3 has 14 amino acids. Trimming pared 1 base from V and 0 bases from J, leaving 5 bases between. CDR1 and CDR2 (germline): SGHRS, YFSETQ. CDR3 nucleotide sequence: TGCGCCAGCAGCTTGAGTCTCTCTGGAAACACCATATATTTT. Protein sequence: CASSLSLSGNTIYF.

A few counts support this clone. The gene calls are TRBV30 and TRBJ2-7, with a tentative D call TRBD2 (6 bases). The CDR3 totals 14 residues. Germline CDR1 is GTSNPN and CDR2 is SVGIG (reference sequence). V was shortened by 0 bases and J by 5 bases, with 14 bases between the two germline ends. The CDR3 loop reads CAWSVGGVDDEQYF. The CDR3 nucleotides read TGTGCCTGGAGTGTAGGAGGGGTCGACGACGAGCAGTACTTC.

This sequence joins TRBV21-1 and TRBJ2-7; the D segment call TRBD1 is taken from the table without a DNA check. TRBV21-1 is a known pseudogene. The CDR3 extends over 14 amino acids. CDR3 region: CASSNGTGAGEQYF. CDR3 DNA: TGTGCCAGCAGCAATGGGACAGGGGCAGGCGAGCAGTACTTC.

V is TRBV6-2 or TRBV6-3 and J is TRBJ2-2, with a weak D call TRBD1 (5 bases). The CDR3 consists of 15 residues. Trimming removed 2 bases at V and 0 bases at J, with 7 bases between. Germline V CDR1 and CDR2: MNHEY, SVGEGT. CDR3 loop: CASSYMGPNTGELFF. In DNA, the CDR3 is TGTGCCAGCAGTTACATGGGGCCGAACACCGGGGAGCTGTTTTTT.

This clone was seen only once. The chain links TRBV19 to TRBJ2-2; a possible D gene is TRBD2 (6 bases). The CDR3 extends over 14 amino acids. V lost 8 bases to trimming and J lost 3 bases, with 13 bases between them. Germline CDR1 is LNHDA and CDR2 is SQIVND (reference sequence). The CDR3 nucleotides are TGTGCCAGTCGCCTCGGGAGCCACACCGGGGAGCTGTTTTTT. Encoded protein: CASRLGSHTGELFF.

J is TRBJ1-2 and V is TRBV5-5, with 9 bases aligning to TRBD1. After removal of 3 bases from V and 3 bases from J, the junction contained 6 bases not matched to a gene. The CDR3 spans 15 residues. Germline values: CDR1 SGHKS, CDR2 YYEKEE (reference sequence). CDR3 amino acids: CASSWEQGAYYGYTF. CDR3 DNA: TGTGCCAGCAGCTGGGAACAGGGGGCATACTATGGCTACACCTTC.

The chain employs TRBV4-2 and TRBJ1-2, with 7 bases matching TRBD1. The CDR3 is 17 residues long. CDR1 is LGHNA, CDR2 YNFKEQ, per germline. V lost 0 bases to trimming and J lost 2 bases; unmatched junction nucleotides: 9. Here the CDR3 DNA reads TGTGCCAGCAGCCAAGATCAGGCGACAGGGACCAACTATGGCTACACCTTC. Translation: CASSQDQATGTNYGYTF.

The V and J genes are TRBV10-3 and TRBJ2-1; TRBD2 matches 7 bases. CDR1 and CDR2 from the germline V gene are ENHRY and SYGVKD. The length of the CDR3 is 16 residues. The V and J ends lost 8 bases and 9 bases, in that order; junction bases with no gene match: 19. CDR3 amino acids: CAISPLGGRGNGEQFF. CDR3 DNA sequence: TGTGCCATCTCCCCACTGGGAGGGAGAGGCAACGGTGAGCAGTTCTTC.

The rearrangement uses TRBV30 and TRBJ1-1; weak D call: TRBD1 (5 bases). Germline values: CDR1 GTSNPN, CDR2 SVGIG (reference sequence). The CDR3 length is 13 residues. With 3 bases removed from V and 4 bases from J, the gap between germline ends came to 12 bases. This chain's CDR3 is CAWSRGGATEAFF. CDR3 coding DNA: TGTGCCTGGAGCCGGGGAGGGGCCACTGAAGCTTTCTTT.